The subject of this entry is one T cell receptor beta chain. Its antigen remains unknown. Assay: immunoSEQ multiplex PCR; the TCRdb copy retains only in-frame clones and omits some. The table includes fewer than 25,000 clones, 60% to 85% detected once. This entry belongs to a study of OX40 agonist ivuxolimab in advanced cancers. Study background: Patients received the agonistic anti-OX40 (CD134) antibody ivuxolimab. Findings and limits, study-wide: Partial responders receiving 0.1-3.0 mg/kg showed among the lowest clonal expansion. The investigators did not determine what antigen specificity the expanded peripheral T cells had.

V was shortened by 5 bases and J by 4 bases, with 5 bases between the two germline ends. The germline V gene encodes CDR1 MNHNY and CDR2 SVGAGI (reference sequence). The CDR3 is made up of 12 amino acids. The chain has TRBV6-6 and TRBJ2-2; the D is unclear. This clonotype was sampled from an adult with an advanced solid tumor such as melanoma, head and neck, liver or kidney cancer. This specimen consisted of CD4+ or CD8+ T cells sorted from blood, obtained in a trial of the OX40 agonist ivuxolimab. The CDR3 DNA reads as TGTGCCAGCAGTATGTCCACCGGGGAGCTGTTTTTT. Translating gives CASSMSTGELFF.